Listed below are T cell receptor beta chains from one sample, sequenced in a study of T-cell memory formation after mild COVID-19. Via MiXCR, TCRdb re-called the 5' RACE reads, giving one row per CDR3 protein. The data show roughly 450,000 distinct CDR3 sequences, with 15% to 20% seen just once and around 12% held by the top ten. The sample comprised PBMCs or a T cell subset sorted from them (not recorded which). The source of these receptors is an adult woman who had mild COVID-19 (a few samples of this study predate the infection). Cell type and time point are not known. Each CDR3 is given without its conserved first and last residue. A D gene is named only where the DNA matches it firmly.

TRBV27,TRBD1,ASSFTGTGVGYT
TRBV27,NA,ASKSLVGVELF
TRBV15,NA,ATSRAARGISTDTQY
TRBV7-9,NA,ASSLEPVRGGTEAF
TRBV7-2,TRBD1,ASSFPGQGFYGYT
TRBV7-9,TRBD2,ASSPGLAGGRTDTQY
TRBV9,NA,ASSVEDITDTQY
TRBV12-3/TRBV12-4,TRBD2,ASSRGLAGAKNIQY
TRBV5-1,NA,ASSWGQVSNTGELF
TRBV3-1,NA,ASSQVRHETGYFNEQF
TRBV20-1,TRBD2,SASGTSGGKDTQY
TRBV12-3/TRBV12-4,NA,ASSLLAPRSKSSYEQY
TRBV7-6,TRBD2,ASSPSGRQFEQY
TRBV9,NA,ASSQRLGNSPLH
TRBV5-1,TRBD1,ASSRTGSAEQY
TRBV20-1,NA,SAPNNEQF
TRBV2,NA,ASSGVTYTEQF
TRBV20-1,TRBD1,SASGQVYGYT
TRBV14,NA,ASSHGVGYGYT
TRBV3-1,NA,ASSPPGEGYT
TRBV20-1,NA,SARASLRESSYEQY
TRBV18,TRBD1,ASSGPGTGDTEAF
TRBV5-1,TRBD1,ASSQTGGREQDF
TRBV20-1,NA,SARRGGVNYGYT
TRBV5-4,NA,ASSSRLVSDTQY
TRBV6-5,NA,ASNNRVPMNTEAF
TRBV5-1,NA,ASSLASGTRNTEAF
TRBV12-3/TRBV12-4,TRBD2,ASSRTSTGRNEQF
TRBV15,NA,ATSRRYRDEAF
TRBV6-6,NA,ASSTNVIVYGYT
TRBV7-2,TRBD2,ASSSLAGVPYEQY
TRBV29-1,NA,SVTRATGYT
TRBV7-9,NA,ASSPVVHSYEQY
TRBV3-1,NA,ASSQGTLNQPQH
TRBV29-1,TRBD1,SVTTGPSGNTIY
TRBV7-3,NA,ASGGGRDTEAF
TRBV5-1,NA,ASSLSRGTSTYEQY
TRBV19,TRBD1,ASSRDRGWGTEAF
TRBV7-2,NA,ASTPGHRQPQH
TRBV5-5,TRBD1,ASSLQGPVYEQY
TRBV7-9,NA,ASSLGGMVPDTQY
TRBV7-9,NA,ASTLGQDRTDTQY
TRBV12-3/TRBV12-4,NA,ASSLYSVVDWFDSNQPQH
TRBV7-2,NA,ASSLGRENTGELF
TRBV24-1,NA,ATSDLTGEGETQY
TRBV7-9,TRBD2,ASTLGTSGRHTQY
TRBV5-1,NA,ASSSRGPGNTQY
TRBV4-1,NA,ASSRKAATNEKLF
TRBV4-2,NA,ASTPVGQAIRY
TRBV20-1,TRBD1,SAMTGGPNQPQH
TRBV5-6,TRBD1,ASSLIPPSDRGETQY